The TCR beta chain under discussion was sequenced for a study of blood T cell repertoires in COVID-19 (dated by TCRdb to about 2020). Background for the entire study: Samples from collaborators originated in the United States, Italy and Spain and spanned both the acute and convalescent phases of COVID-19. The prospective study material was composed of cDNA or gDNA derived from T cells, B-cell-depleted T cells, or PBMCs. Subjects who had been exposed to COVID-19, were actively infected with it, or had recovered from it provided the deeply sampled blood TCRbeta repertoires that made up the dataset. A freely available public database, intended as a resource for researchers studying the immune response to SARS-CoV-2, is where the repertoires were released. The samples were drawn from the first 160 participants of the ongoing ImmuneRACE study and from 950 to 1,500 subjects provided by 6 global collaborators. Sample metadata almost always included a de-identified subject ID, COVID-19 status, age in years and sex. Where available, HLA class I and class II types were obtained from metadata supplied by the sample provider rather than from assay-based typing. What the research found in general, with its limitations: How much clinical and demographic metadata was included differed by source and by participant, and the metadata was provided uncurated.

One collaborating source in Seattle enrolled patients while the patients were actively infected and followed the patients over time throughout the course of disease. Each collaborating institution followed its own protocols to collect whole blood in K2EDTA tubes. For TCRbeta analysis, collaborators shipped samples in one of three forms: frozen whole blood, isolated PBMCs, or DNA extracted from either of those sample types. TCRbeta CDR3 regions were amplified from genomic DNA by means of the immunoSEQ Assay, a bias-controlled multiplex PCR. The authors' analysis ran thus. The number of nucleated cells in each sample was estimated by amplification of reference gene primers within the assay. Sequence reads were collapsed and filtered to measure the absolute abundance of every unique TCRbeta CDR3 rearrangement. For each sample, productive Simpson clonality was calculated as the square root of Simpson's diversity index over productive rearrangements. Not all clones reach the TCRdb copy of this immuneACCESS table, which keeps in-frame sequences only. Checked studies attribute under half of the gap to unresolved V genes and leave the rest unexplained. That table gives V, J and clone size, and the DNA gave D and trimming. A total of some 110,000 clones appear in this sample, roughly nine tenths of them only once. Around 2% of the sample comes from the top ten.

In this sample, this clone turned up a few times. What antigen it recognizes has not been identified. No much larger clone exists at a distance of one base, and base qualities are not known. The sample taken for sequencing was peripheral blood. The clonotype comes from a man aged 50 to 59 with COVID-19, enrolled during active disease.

The DNA reads as follows: TGTGCCAGTAGTCCGGGACAGAATTACATCTATGGCTACACCTTC. Its translation reads: CASSPGQNYIYGYTF. This receptor chain uses TRBV19 and TRBJ1-2; TRBD1 matches 7 bases in the middle. V and J are trimmed by 5 bases and 4 bases, and the gene matches miss 10 bases of the junction. The germline V gene (reference sequence) provides CDR1 LNHDA and CDR2 SQIVND. Inclusive of the bounding cysteine and phenylalanine, the CDR3 is 15 residues long. CDR3 DNA only is kept here, 45 bases in frame from base 1.